This TCR beta chain was retrieved from a study of CD8 T cells in Susac syndrome. Overall study context: Fewer than ten of the sequenced Susac syndrome patients were in remission, and about 6 had active disease. General study points: Across the total CD8+ repertoires, about 17 Susac-specific public clones were found. The CD8+ TEMRA repertoires yielded a few such clones.

V lost 6 bases to trimming and J lost 7 bases, with 19 bases between them. The CDR3 totals 15 residues. CDR1 and CDR2 from the germline V gene are MNHEY and SVGEGT. TEMRA cells underwent FACS enrichment and CD8+ and CD4+ T cells underwent negative isolation. On this clonotype itself: What it binds is unknown.

About 0.45 to 1 ug RNA was reverse transcribed with random hexamers. The amplification used immunoSEQ multiplex PCR on TCR beta CDR3; it spanned 54 Vbeta and 13 Jbeta. MiXCR, applied by TCRdb to the immunoSEQ multiplex PCR reads, yields one record per CDR3 protein. The sample has 100,000 to 150,000 distinct CDR3 sequences, around 94% seen once. Material: CD8+ T cells from PBMCs. This chain uses TRBV6-2 or TRBV6-3 with TRBJ1-5; unclear D gene. The receptor was derived from a human donor with Susac syndrome. This CDR3 reads CASSPGPQARQPQHF. CDR3 bases: TGTGCCAGCAGCCCCGGGCCCCAAGCACGGCAGCCCCAGCATTTT.